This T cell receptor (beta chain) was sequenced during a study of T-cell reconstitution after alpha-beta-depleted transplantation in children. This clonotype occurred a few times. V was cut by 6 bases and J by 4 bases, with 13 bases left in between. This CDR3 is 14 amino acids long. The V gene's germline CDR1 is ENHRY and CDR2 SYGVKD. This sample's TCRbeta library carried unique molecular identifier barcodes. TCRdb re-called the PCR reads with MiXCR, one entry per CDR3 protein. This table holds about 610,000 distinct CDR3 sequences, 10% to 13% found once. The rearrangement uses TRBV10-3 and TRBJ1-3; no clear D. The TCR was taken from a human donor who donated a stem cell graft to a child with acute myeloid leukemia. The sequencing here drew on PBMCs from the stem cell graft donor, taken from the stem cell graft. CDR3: CAISTSLAGNTIYF. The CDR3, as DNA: TGTGCCATCAGCACGAGTCTGGCGGGAAACACCATATATTTT.